A selection of T cell receptor beta chains follows, all from one sample in a study of cytomegalovirus exposure and HLA in healthy donors. Produced via immunoSEQ multiplex PCR; TCRdb's table is partial and in-frame only. The data show 150,000 or so clones, around three quarters seen once. The specimen sequenced was PBMCs. These receptors were taken from a woman aged 25 to 39 in good health and CMV-seronegative. Each CDR3 is given with its conserved first and last residue. The D gene is left open where the match is weak. Only part of the rows carry a size: once, few, many, or a class if the clone is expanded.

CASSTTTDRRNTEAFF | TGTGCCAGCAGCACGACGACGGACAGGCGGAACACTGAAGCTTTCTTT | . | TRBJ1-1 | TRBV5-8 | TRBD1
CAWSAGTGVKGGYTF | TGTGCCTGGAGTGCCGGGACAGGGGTTAAAGGGGGCTACACCTTC | . | TRBJ1-2 | TRBV30 | TRBD1
CASSIVQGDGGELFF | TGTGCCAGTAGTATAGTTCAAGGGGATGGCGGGGAGCTGTTTTTT | . | TRBJ2-2 | TRBV19 | .
CASSLVEQGTGYTF | TGCGCCAGCAGCTTGGTAGAACAGGGAACTGGCTACACCTTC | . | TRBJ1-2 | TRBV5-1 | .
CASSLSRLIAKNIQYF | TGTGCCAGCAGCTTGTCGCGATTAATAGCCAAAAACATTCAGTACTTC | few | TRBJ2-4 | TRBV5-6 | .
CSVPVLQRYGYTF | TGCAGCGTTCCCGTACTGCAGCGCTATGGCTACACCTTC | . | TRBJ1-2 | TRBV29-1 | .
CASKRLAGDGYQETQYF | TGTGCCAGCAAGCGACTAGCGGGGGATGGGTACCAAGAGACCCAGTACTTC | few | TRBJ2-5 | TRBV28 | TRBD2
CASSLAGGHNEQFF | TGTGCCAGTAGTTTGGCAGGGGGCCACAATGAGCAGTTCTTC | . | TRBJ2-1 | TRBV19 | TRBD1
CAISNLGQGRETQYF | TGTGCCATCAGTAACCTGGGACAGGGGAGAGAGACCCAGTACTTC | . | TRBJ2-5 | TRBV10-3 | TRBD1
CASSFAGVVGEAFF | TGTGCCAGCAGCTTCGCAGGGGTCGTCGGTGAAGCTTTCTTT | . | TRBJ1-1 | TRBV5-4 | .
CASGQRGGGETQYF | TGTGCCAGCGGTCAGCGGGGGGGCGGAGAGACCCAGTACTTC | . | TRBJ2-5 | TRBV9 | TRBD2
CASSMGLAPAGELFF | TGTGCCAGTAGTATGGGCCTAGCGCCAGCCGGGGAGCTGTTTTTT | . | TRBJ2-2 | TRBV19 | .
CASSSTYVLNTGELFF | TGTGCCAGCAGCTCCACCTATGTCTTGAACACCGGGGAGCTGTTTTTT | . | TRBJ2-2 | TRBV5-4 | .
CASSLWRRSQGEQYF | TGTGCCAGCAGTTTATGGCGCAGGTCCCAGGGCGAGCAGTACTTC | . | TRBJ2-7 | TRBV28 | .
CASSFPAYEQYF | TGTGCCAGCAGCTTCCCCGCCTACGAGCAGTACTTC | . | TRBJ2-7 | TRBV7-2 | .
CASREDRATYGYTF | TGTGCCAGCAGAGAGGACAGGGCCACCTATGGCTACACCTTC | . | TRBJ1-2 | TRBV6-5 | TRBD1
CASSQRTGNYGYTF | TGCGCCAGCAGCCAGCGGACAGGGAACTATGGCTACACCTTC | once | TRBJ1-2 | TRBV4-1 | TRBD1
CASSLLRTGRAFF | TGTGCCAGCAGCTTACTCAGGACAGGAAGGGCTTTCTTT | once | TRBJ1-1 | TRBV11-1 | TRBD1
CASSSDRIEQFF | TGTGCCAGCAGCTCGGACAGAATTGAGCAGTTCTTC | . | TRBJ2-1 | TRBV7-2 | .
CASSRDRSSYEQYF | TGTGCCAGTAGTAGGGACAGGAGTTCCTACGAGCAGTACTTC | few | TRBJ2-7 | TRBV19 | TRBD1
CSAGQVRGYTF | TGCAGTGCTGGACAGGTTCGTGGCTACACCTTC | . | TRBJ1-2 | TRBV20-1 | TRBD1
CASSYNRGPDYGYTF | TGCGCCAGCAGCTACAACAGGGGGCCAGACTATGGCTACACCTTC | . | TRBJ1-2 | TRBV5-1 | TRBD1
CASSFGGLYQPQHF | TGTGCCAGCAGCTTCGGGGGACTCTATCAGCCCCAGCATTTT | . | TRBJ1-5 | TRBV5-5 | .
CAIRETVNTEAFF | TGTGCCATCAGAGAGACAGTGAACACTGAAGCTTTCTTT | . | TRBJ1-1 | TRBV10-3 | .
CASSSGGAGNTIYF | TGTGCCAGCAGTTCAGGGGGCGCTGGAAACACCATATATTTT | . | TRBJ1-3 | TRBV27 | TRBD1
CASRQGLNQPQHF | TGTGCCAGCAGACAGGGCCTTAATCAGCCCCAGCATTTT | . | TRBJ1-5 | TRBV6-5 | .
CASSFRYTGELFF | TGTGCCAGCAGCTTCAGGTACACCGGGGAGCTGTTTTTT | . | TRBJ2-2 | TRBV13 | .
CASSQDLREAKETQYF | TGCGCCAGCAGCCAAGATTTACGGGAGGCCAAAGAGACCCAGTACTTC | . | TRBJ2-5 | TRBV4-3 | TRBD2
CASNPDREWLGEQYF | TGTGCCAGTAACCCCGACAGGGAATGGCTGGGCGAGCAGTACTTC | . | TRBJ2-7 | TRBV19 | TRBD1
CASSPPGWNTEAFF | TGTGCCAGCAGCCCCCCGGGTTGGAACACTGAAGCTTTCTTT | . | TRBJ1-1 | TRBV7-9 | .
CASSRQGYEQYF | TGTGCCAGCAGCCGACAGGGCTACGAGCAGTACTTC | . | TRBJ2-7 | TRBV11-2 | TRBD1
CASSNGQPQETQYF | TGTGCCAGCAGCAATGGACAGCCTCAAGAGACCCAGTACTTC | . | TRBJ2-5 | TRBV9 | .
CASSVPGGLTDTQYF | TGTGCCAGCAGTGTGCCGGGGGGGCTCACAGATACGCAGTATTTT | once | TRBJ2-3 | TRBV2 | TRBD2
CASSQPDRGTEAFF | TGCGCCAGCAGCCAACCCGACCGGGGTACTGAAGCTTTCTTT | . | TRBJ1-1 | TRBV4-1 | .
CASSFPSGRGYNEQFF | TGTGCCAGCAGTTTCCCTAGCGGGAGGGGCTACAATGAGCAGTTCTTC | . | TRBJ2-1 | TRBV28 | TRBD2
CASHQGTGGFGNTIYF | TGTGCCAGCCACCAAGGGACAGGGGGCTTTGGAAACACCATATATTTT | few | TRBJ1-3 | TRBV19 | TRBD1
CASSWGTENTEAFF | TGTGCCAGCAGCTGGGGGACAGAGAACACTGAAGCTTTCTTT | few | TRBJ1-1 | TRBV5-8 | TRBD1
CSVEGTGAGTQYF | TGCAGCGTTGAGGGGACAGGGGCCGGGACCCAGTACTTC | . | TRBJ2-5 | TRBV29-1 | TRBD1
CAWRGLAEQYF | TGTGCCTGGAGGGGACTAGCGGAGCAGTACTTC | few | TRBJ2-7 | TRBV30 | TRBD2
CASSLGDRGQDTQYF | TGTGCCAGCAGCTTAGGGGACAGGGGACAAGATACGCAGTATTTT | . | TRBJ2-3 | TRBV7-9 | TRBD1
CASSIGTGSSYEQYF | TGTGCCAGTAGTATAGGGACAGGGAGCTCCTACGAGCAGTACTTC | . | TRBJ2-7 | TRBV19 | TRBD1
CASSVEVFTGTNTIYF | TGTGCCAGCAGCGTAGAGGTATTTACAGGGACCAACACCATATATTTT | . | TRBJ1-3 | TRBV9 | .
CAIRKDSEAFF | TGTGCCATCAGGAAGGACAGTGAAGCTTTCTTT | . | TRBJ1-1 | TRBV10-3 | .
CASSRADTGQGDTEAFF | TGTGCCAGCAGCAGAGCCGACACGGGACAGGGGGACACTGAAGCTTTCTTT | . | TRBJ1-1 | TRBV21-1 | .
CASSMGAFQPQHF | TGTGCCAGTAGTATGGGGGCCTTTCAGCCCCAGCATTTT | . | TRBJ1-5 | TRBV19 | .
CASSPRDQPQHF | TGTGCCAGCAGCCCGCGGGACCAGCCCCAGCATTTT | . | TRBJ1-5 | TRBV5-8 | .
CASSLMRGQETQYF | TGTGCCAGCAGCTTGATGCGGGGGCAAGAGACCCAGTACTTC | . | TRBJ2-5 | TRBV5-5 | TRBD2
CASSPLAGGLGTQYF | TGTGCCAGCAGTCCCCTAGCGGGGGGCTTGGGGACCCAGTACTTC | . | TRBJ2-5 | TRBV27 | TRBD2
CASSLGQGVYGYTF | TGTGCCAGTAGTCTCGGACAGGGGGTCTATGGCTACACCTTC | . | TRBJ1-2 | TRBV19 | TRBD1
CASSNKGRGQPQHF | TGTGCCAGCTCGAACAAGGGCAGGGGTCAGCCCCAGCATTTT | . | TRBJ1-5 | TRBV18 | .
CAWSVDGGVEQYF | TGTGCCTGGAGTGTAGATGGAGGGGTCGAGCAGTACTTC | . | TRBJ2-7 | TRBV30 | .
CASSLGQSSYNEQFF | TGCGCCAGCAGCTTGGGACAGAGCTCCTACAATGAGCAGTTCTTC | . | TRBJ2-1 | TRBV5-1 | .
CASSGTGLVSYEQYF | TGTGCCAGCAGCGGGACAGGGCTCGTCTCCTACGAGCAGTACTTC | . | TRBJ2-7 | TRBV7-8 | TRBD1
CASSLQGSTEAFF | TGCGCCAGCAGCTTACAGGGAAGTACTGAAGCTTTCTTT | . | TRBJ1-1 | TRBV5-1 | .
CATTRDTARFYF | TGTGCCACGACCCGGGATACCGCAAGGTTCTATTTT | . | TRBJ1-3 | TRBV10-3 | .
CAWSVRRGTGELFF | TGTGCCTGGAGTGTACGGAGGGGCACCGGGGAGCTGTTTTTT | . | TRBJ2-2 | TRBV30 | .
CASSAKLAGRNTGELFF | TGCGCCAGCAGCGCAAAACTAGCGGGAAGGAACACCGGGGAGCTGTTTTTT | . | TRBJ2-2 | TRBV5-1 | TRBD2
CASRNRGRNTDTQYF | TGTGCCAGTAGGAACAGGGGGCGAAACACAGATACGCAGTATTTT | few | TRBJ2-3 | TRBV19 | TRBD1
CASSETLAGGTDTQYF | TGTGCCAGCAGTGAGACCCTAGCGGGGGGCACAGATACGCAGTATTTT | . | TRBJ2-3 | TRBV6-1 | TRBD2
CASSFRDVGGLKNEQYF | TGCGCCAGCAGCTTCCGAGACGTGGGAGGGTTGAAGAACGAGCAGTACTTC | . | TRBJ2-7 | TRBV5-1 | TRBD2